This T cell receptor (beta chain) originates from a study of T cell changes during pregnancy in multiple sclerosis. The trim removed 4 bases at V and 0 bases at J, leaving 3 bases unmatched. Germline V CDR1 and CDR2: SEHNR, FQNEAQ (reference sequence). CDR3 size: 15 residues. Assay used: immunoSEQ multiplex PCR; TCRdb lists only in-frame clones, some missing. The data hold just under 65,000 clones, with 90% to 95% observed a single time. The chain uses TRBV7-9 and TRBJ1-1; 9 nucleotides match TRBD1. The source was peripheral blood, collected in the third trimester of pregnancy. The receptor comes from a female donor in good health, enrolled as a control in a pregnancy study. DNA for the CDR3: TGTGCCAGCAGCTACGGGACAGGGCTGAACACTGAAGCTTTCTTT. Translating it yields CASSYGTGLNTEAFF.